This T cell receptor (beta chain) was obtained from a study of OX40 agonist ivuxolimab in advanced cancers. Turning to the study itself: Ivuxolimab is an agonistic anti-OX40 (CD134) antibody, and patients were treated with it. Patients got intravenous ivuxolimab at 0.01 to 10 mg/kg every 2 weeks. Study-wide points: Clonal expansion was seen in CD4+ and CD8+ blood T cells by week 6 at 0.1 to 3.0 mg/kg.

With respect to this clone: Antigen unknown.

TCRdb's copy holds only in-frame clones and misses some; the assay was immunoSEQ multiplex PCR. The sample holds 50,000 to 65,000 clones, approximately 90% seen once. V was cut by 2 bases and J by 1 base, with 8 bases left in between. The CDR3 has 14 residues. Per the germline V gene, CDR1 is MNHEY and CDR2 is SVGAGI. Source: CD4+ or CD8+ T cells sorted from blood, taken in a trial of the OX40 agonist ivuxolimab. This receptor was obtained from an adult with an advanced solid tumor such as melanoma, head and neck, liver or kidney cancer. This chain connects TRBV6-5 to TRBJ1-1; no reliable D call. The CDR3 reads CASSYGKENTEAFF. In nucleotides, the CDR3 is TGTGCCAGCAGTTACGGGAAAGAGAACACTGAAGCTTTCTTT.